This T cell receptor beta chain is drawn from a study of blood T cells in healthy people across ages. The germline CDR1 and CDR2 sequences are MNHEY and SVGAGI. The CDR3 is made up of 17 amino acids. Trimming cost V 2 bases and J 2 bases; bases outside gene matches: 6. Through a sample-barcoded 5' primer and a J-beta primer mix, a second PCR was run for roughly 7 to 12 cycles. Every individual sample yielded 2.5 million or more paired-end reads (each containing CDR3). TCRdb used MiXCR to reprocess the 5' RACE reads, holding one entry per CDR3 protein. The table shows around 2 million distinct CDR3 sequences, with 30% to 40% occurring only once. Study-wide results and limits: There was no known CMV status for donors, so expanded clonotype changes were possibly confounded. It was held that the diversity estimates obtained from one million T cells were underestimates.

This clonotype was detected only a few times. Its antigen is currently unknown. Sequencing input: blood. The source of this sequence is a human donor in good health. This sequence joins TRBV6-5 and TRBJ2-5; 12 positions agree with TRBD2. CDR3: CASSYPTSGGVQETQYF. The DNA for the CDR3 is TGTGCCAGCAGTTACCCGACTAGCGGGGGCGTTCAAGAGACCCAGTACTTC.